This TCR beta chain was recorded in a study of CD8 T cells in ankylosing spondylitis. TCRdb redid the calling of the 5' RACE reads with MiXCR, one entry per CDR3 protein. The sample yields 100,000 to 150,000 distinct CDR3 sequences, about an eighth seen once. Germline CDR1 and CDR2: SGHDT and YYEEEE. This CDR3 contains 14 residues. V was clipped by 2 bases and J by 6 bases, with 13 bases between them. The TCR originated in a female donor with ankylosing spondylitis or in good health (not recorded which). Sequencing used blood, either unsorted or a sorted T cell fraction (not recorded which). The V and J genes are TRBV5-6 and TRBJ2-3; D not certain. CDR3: CASSFGPQPDTQYF. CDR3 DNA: TGTGCCAGCAGCTTCGGACCGCAGCCCGATACGCAGTATTTT.